This T cell receptor beta chain was identified during a study of chemoradiotherapy in HPV16-positive cancers. Study observations and caveats: Non-HPV-specific T cells did not expand in tumors during treatment, whereas candidate HPV-specific clones and E7-related motifs did.

Points on this clone: The antigen remains undetermined.

CDR3 length equals 14 residues. The germline CDR1 and CDR2 sequences are SEHNR and FQNEAQ (reference sequence). V was trimmed by 1 base and J by 1 base, leaving 7 bases between them. Profiling relied on immunoSEQ multiplex PCR, and the TCRdb table lists in-frame clones only, not all of them. The repertoire includes roughly 540 clones, around 86% of them detected once, and less than 9.5% sits in the top ten. Over chemoradiotherapy, repertoires were sampled more than once. The starting material was tumor tissue, obtained from a patient who underwent chemoradiotherapy. The gene calls are TRBV7-9 and TRBJ1-1; D not certain. The clonotype was recovered from a human donor with HPV-associated anogenital cancer. This CDR3 reads CASSLDLGNTEAFF. The CDR3 DNA reads TGTGCCAGCAGCTTAGATTTGGGGAACACTGAAGCTTTCTTT. The entire variable domain, with the rest obtained from reference TRBV7-9 and TRBJ1-1, is as follows: DTGVSQNPRHKITKRGQNVTFRCDPISEHNRLYWYRQTLGQGPEFLTYFQNEAQLEKSRLLSDRFSAERPKGSFSTLEIQRTEQGDSAMYLCASSLDLGNTEAFFGQGTRLTVV.